These 7 T cell receptor beta chains share one sample of origin, sequenced in a study of cytomegalovirus exposure and HLA in healthy donors. Profiled with immunoSEQ multiplex PCR; TCRdb holds only in-frame clones, not every one. The sample carries about 140,000 clones, 70% to 90% recorded once. Sequenced material: PBMCs. Every receptor here comes from a woman under 40 in good health and CMV-seronegative.

The rearrangement links TRBV2 to TRBJ1-1, with a tentative D call TRBD1 (6 bases). Per germline, CDR1 SNHLY and CDR2 FYNNEI. V lost 7 bases, J lost 1 base, and 16 bases lay in between. This CDR3 is built from 15 residues. CDR3 amino acids: CASKKGDTTNTEAFF. CDR3 nucleotide sequence: TGTGCCAGCAAGAAGGGGGACACGACGAACACTGAAGCTTTCTTT.

The J gene is TRBJ1-3, the V gene TRBV15; TRBD1 agrees at 10 bases. Losses at the gene ends were 2 bases for V and 2 bases for J; bases not matched to a gene: 3. CDR1 and CDR2 from the germline V gene are LNHNV and YYDKDF (reference sequence). This CDR3 has 16 residues. The CDR3 DNA follows: TGTGCCACCAGCAGACCAGGGACAGGGGCTGGAAACACCATATATTTT. Encoded protein: CATSRPGTGAGNTIYF.

This sequence joins TRBV13 and TRBJ1-4; 8 bases are shared with TRBD1. V trimming: 6 bases; J trimming: 5 bases; junction bases outside the gene matches: 8. Germline-derived CDR1 and CDR2 are PRHDT and FYEKMQ (reference sequence). The CDR3 runs 15 residues. Here the CDR3 DNA reads TGTGCCAGCAGTTACCGGAGACAGGGGAATGAAAAACTGTTTTTT. Its protein is CASSYRRQGNEKLFF.

The V and J genes are TRBV9 and TRBJ2-7; possible D gene TRBD1, 6 bases. Trimming left V 0 bases short and J 3 bases short, with 13 bases between. This CDR3 comprises 15 residues. Per germline, CDR1 SGDLS and CDR2 YYNGEE. CDR3 protein: CASSVGPQGNYEQYF. CDR3 nucleotide sequence: TGTGCCAGCAGCGTAGGACCACAGGGAAACTACGAGCAGTACTTC.

The V call is TRBV4-1, the J call TRBJ1-2; D might be TRBD1 (5 bases). V was cut by 0 bases and J by 4 bases, with 15 bases left in between. In germline, CDR1 is MGHRA, CDR2 YSYEKL. The CDR3 is 16 residues long. The CDR3 loop is CASSQDGPQGLYGYTF. The DNA of the CDR3 is TGCGCCAGCAGCCAAGATGGCCCCCAGGGTCTCTATGGCTACACCTTC.

The rearrangement uses TRBV4-1 and TRBJ1-2; possible D gene TRBD1, 6 bases. Germline V lookup: CDR1 MGHRA, CDR2 YSYEKL. V lost 1 base to trimming and J lost 2 bases, with 11 bases between them. The CDR3 extends over 15 amino acids. CDR3 residues: CASSQGVRGNYGYTF. The CDR3 region has the DNA TGCGCCAGCAGCCAAGGGGTCAGGGGAAACTATGGCTACACCTTC.

The chain joins TRBV7-3 to TRBJ2-2, with a possible D match to TRBD2 (5 bases). Germline V lookup: CDR1 SGHTA, CDR2 FQGTGA. This CDR3 spans 16 amino acids. V dropped 2 bases and J dropped 0 bases, with 10 bases sitting between them. The CDR3 DNA follows: TGTGCCAGCAGCTTAGGTCTAGCCCCGAACACCGGGGAGCTGTTTTTT. Its protein is CASSLGLAPNTGELFF.